Below are 29 T cell receptor beta chains sequenced from a single sample in a study of OX40 agonist ivuxolimab in advanced cancers. Library creation used the immunoSEQ multiplex PCR assay. As stored in TCRdb, this immuneACCESS dataset retains in-frame rearrangements with V and J assigned. A fraction of the clones does not appear; measured against another copy, unresolved V genes explain less than half of the discrepancy, and the remainder lacks a known reason. This sample is represented by approximately 10,000 clones; approximately 86% of them were singletons. The ten largest account for around 31% of the sample. Sequencing used CD4+ or CD8+ T cells sorted from blood, obtained in a trial of the OX40 agonist ivuxolimab. Source of these receptors: an adult with an advanced solid tumor such as melanoma, head and neck, liver or kidney cancer.

The genes are TRBV28 and TRBJ1-3; D unresolved. Germline V gives CDR1 MDHEN, CDR2 SYDVKM. V gave up 6 bases and J gave up 0 bases, with 12 bases separating them. This CDR3 has 15 amino acids. The CDR3, as DNA: TGTGCCAGCAGCCCCGTTGGGCCCTCTGGAAACACCATATATTTT. This encodes CASSPVGPSGNTIYF.

This chain joins TRBV19 and TRBJ1-3; D ambiguous. Germline V gene data show CDR1 as LNHDA and CDR2 as SQIVND (reference sequence). V was pared by 4 bases and J by 0 bases, with 16 bases between. This CDR3 spans 17 amino acids. The CDR3 nucleotides are TGTGCCAGTAGTACCCATCCCTCGCAGAGCTCTGGAAACACCATATATTTT. This codes for CASSTHPSQSSGNTIYF.

The V call is TRBV28, the J call TRBJ1-2; TRBD1 is a possible D gene (5 bases). V was cut by 3 bases and J by 5 bases, with 13 bases left in between. The CDR3 has 14 residues. The V gene's germline CDR1 is MDHEN and CDR2 SYDVKM. For the CDR3, the DNA is TGTGCCAGCAGTTTCCAGGGACTGCGGTATGGCTACACCTTC. Its translation is CASSFQGLRYGYTF.

The gene calls are TRBV28 and TRBJ2-5, with 7 bases matching TRBD1. There are 18 residues in the CDR3. Germline CDR1 reads MDHEN; CDR2 reads SYDVKM. V lost 3 bases and J lost 3; bases outside the gene matches: 16. CDR3 residues: CASSFLTSDRALEETQYF. CDR3 nucleotides: TGTGCCAGCAGTTTTCTCACATCAGACAGGGCCCTTGAAGAGACCCAGTACTTC.

This chain connects TRBV27 to TRBJ2-2; no reliable D call. The CDR3 has 13 amino acids. Germline loops: CDR1 MNHEY, CDR2 SMNVEV (reference sequence). With 5 bases removed from V and 7 bases from J, the gap between germline ends came to 11 bases. The CDR3 spells CASSPTRSGELFF. The CDR3 DNA reads TGTGCCAGCAGTCCCACGAGGAGCGGGGAGCTGTTTTTT.

The chain has TRBV10-3 and TRBJ2-1; D might be TRBD1 (5 bases). V was clipped by 2 bases and J by 3 bases, with 8 bases between them. Germline V gives CDR1 ENHRY, CDR2 SYGVKD. This CDR3 has 14 amino acids. CDR3 DNA: TGTGCCATCAGTGAGGAGACAGACTACAATGAGCAGTTCTTC. Encoded protein: CAISEETDYNEQFF.

This chain joins TRBV5-8 and TRBJ1-1; 10 positions match TRBD1. CDR1 is SGHTS, CDR2 YDEGEE, per germline. This CDR3 has 19 amino acids. J was trimmed by 0 bases and V by 2 bases; bases with no gene match: 13. The CDR3 spells CASSLARTGGFLMNTEAFF. DNA of the CDR3: TGTGCCAGCAGCTTAGCCCGGACAGGGGGGTTCCTCATGAACACTGAAGCTTTCTTT. The variable domain in full, with the rest retrieved from reference TRBV5-8 and TRBJ1-1, is EAGVTQSPTHLIKTRGQQATLRCSPISGHTSVYWYQQALGLGLQFLLWYDEGEERNRGNFPPRFSGRQFPNYSSELNVNALELEDSALYLCASSLARTGGFLMNTEAFFGQGTRLTVV.

The CDR3 region is CASSNRAFYEQYF. In DNA, the CDR3 is TGTGCCAGCAGCAACCGAGCCTTCTACGAGCAGTACTTC. This chain uses TRBV7-9 with TRBJ2-7; D call uncertain. This CDR3 is 13 amino acids long. Germline CDR1 is SEHNR and CDR2 is FQNEAQ (reference sequence). Trimming cost V 5 bases and J 3 bases, with 11 bases left between them.

This CDR3 is CASSLSTGPSYEQYF. The CDR3 DNA sequence: TGTGCCAGCAGTTTATCGACGGGACCCTCCTACGAGCAGTACTTC. The chain couples TRBV27 to TRBJ2-7; D assignment may be TRBD1 or TRBD2 (5 bases each). The CDR3 is 15 amino acids. The V gene's germline CDR1 is MNHEY and CDR2 SMNVEV (reference sequence). Trimming shortened V by 0 bases and J by 0 bases, and 9 bases separated the two germline ends.

This clone has a single count. The chain uses TRBV10-3 and TRBJ2-3, with 16 bases matching TRBD2. Germline values: CDR1 ENHRY, CDR2 SYGVKD. The CDR3 length is 16 residues. V shed 3 bases, J shed 7 bases, and the junction held 4 bases outside the gene matches. The CDR3 spells CAISDPGLAGGNTQYF. DNA for the CDR3: TGTGCCATCAGTGATCCGGGACTAGCGGGAGGGAATACGCAGTATTTT.

The chain recombines TRBV6-1 with TRBJ2-1, with no clear D. The V and J ends lost 4 bases and 15 bases respectively, with 16 bases between them. Germline CDR1 is MNHNS and CDR2 is SASEGT. The CDR3 sequence is 12 residues long. The CDR3 nucleotides are TGTGCCAGCAGTGTAGGCGCCTTGGGTGCGTTCTTC. It yields the protein CASSVGALGAFF.

The chain carries TRBV9 and TRBJ1-2; 7 bases fit TRBD1. The germline V gene encodes CDR1 SGDLS and CDR2 YYNGEE. V gave up 2 bases and J gave up 1 base; unmatched junction bases: 5. The CDR3 is 15 amino acids. Written as DNA, the CDR3 is TGTGCCAGCAGCGTCGAGACAGGGCATAACTATGGCTACACCTTC. It is translated as CASSVETGHNYGYTF.

The chain recombines TRBV27 with TRBJ1-1; tentative D call: TRBD1 (5 bases). The germline V and J ends were trimmed by 6 bases and 4 bases, with 15 bases remaining between them. The CDR3 length is 14 residues. The germline gives CDR1 MNHEY, CDR2 SMNVEV (reference sequence). This CDR3 is CASRLVEGSTEAFF. Here the CDR3 DNA reads TGTGCCAGCAGGTTAGTGGAGGGGTCCACTGAAGCTTTCTTT.

The chain links TRBV4-1 to TRBJ2-2, with 10 bases fitting TRBD2. This CDR3 is 16 amino acids long. Germline values: CDR1 MGHRA, CDR2 YSYEKL. V shed 1 base and J 6 bases; nucleotides not matched to a gene: 5. The CDR3 sequence: CASSQGPAGGSGELFF. The CDR3 region has the DNA TGCGCCAGCAGCCAAGGCCCAGCGGGGGGGTCCGGGGAGCTGTTTTTT.

The rearrangement joins TRBV4-1 to TRBJ2-7; 9 bases line up with TRBD1. This CDR3 contains 16 residues. CDR1 and CDR2 (germline): MGHRA, YSYEKL. Trimming cost V 0 bases and J 5 bases; bases outside gene matches: 8. CDR3 DNA: TGCGCCAGCAGCCAAGACCCACCCGGGACAGGGAACGAGCAGTACTTC. Its translation is CASSQDPPGTGNEQYF.

V and J are TRBV5-1 and TRBJ2-7; D remains unclear. V was cut by 0 bases and J by 5 bases, with 6 bases left in between. This CDR3 comprises 12 residues. Germline CDR1 reads SGHRS; CDR2 reads YFSETQ. Written as DNA, the CDR3 is TGCGCCAGCAGCTTGGACAGCAACGAGCAGTACTTC. It specifies CASSLDSNEQYF.

The CDR3 sequence is CASSPGTGSSYEQYF. In DNA, the CDR3 is TGTGCCAGCAGTCCCGGGACAGGTAGTTCCTACGAGCAGTACTTC. The chain has TRBV27 and TRBJ2-7, with TRBD1 matching 8 bases. Germline CDR1 MNHEY, CDR2 SMNVEV (reference sequence). There are 15 residues in the CDR3. J gave up 1 base and V 5 bases, and 7 bases lay outside the gene matches.

The chain recombines TRBV14 with TRBJ2-1; unclear D gene. V lost 0 bases, J lost 7 bases, and 7 bases lay in between. Germline V gene lookup returns CDR1 SGHDN and CDR2 FVKESK. This CDR3 is built from 13 residues. CDR3 nucleotide sequence: TGTGCCAGCAGCCAAGAGGGTAGAAATGAGCAGTTCTTC. Its translation: CASSQEGRNEQFF.

The rearrangement uses TRBV5-1 and TRBJ1-4, with 7 bases matching TRBD1. This CDR3 has 14 amino acids. CDR1 and CDR2 from the germline V gene are SGHRS and YFSETQ. J lost 8 bases, V lost 3 bases, and 7 bases had no gene match. The CDR3: CASSSGTDTEKLFF. For the CDR3, the DNA is TGCGCCAGCAGCTCCGGGACAGATACCGAAAAACTGTTTTTT.

The DNA for the CDR3 is TGTGCCAGCAGCTTTGAGGGAGGGAACATTCAGTACTTC. This encodes CASSFEGGNIQYF. This chain links TRBV27 with TRBJ2-4, with 7 bases identical to TRBD2. This CDR3 has 13 residues. CDR1 and CDR2 (germline): MNHEY, SMNVEV (reference sequence). V lost 6 bases, J lost 7 bases, and 6 bases stayed unmatched.

V usage is TRBV6-1 and J usage is TRBJ2-1; 7 bases align to TRBD2. V lost 4 bases and J lost 3; bases outside the gene matches: 3. The germline V gene encodes CDR1 MNHNS and CDR2 SASEGT. The CDR3 length is 14 residues. The CDR3 sequence is CASSVGGSYNEQFF. DNA for the CDR3: TGTGCCAGCAGTGTCGGCGGGAGCTACAATGAGCAGTTCTTC.

V is TRBV7-2 and J is TRBJ2-5; D is possibly TRBD2 (6 bases). V lost 5 bases to trimming and J lost 2 bases, with 18 bases between them. The CDR3 length is 16 residues. Germline lookup yields CDR1 SGHTA and CDR2 FQGNSA. The CDR3 coding sequence is TGTGCCAGCAGCCTCCGGGGCGGGGCGGAACAAGAGACCCAGTACTTC. Amino acid sequence: CASSLRGGAEQETQYF.

This chain uses TRBV10-1 with TRBJ2-5; 9 bases match TRBD2. There are 14 residues in the CDR3. Per germline, CDR1 WNHNN and CDR2 SYGVQD (reference sequence). V shed 6 bases, J shed 5 bases, and the junction held 7 bases outside the gene matches. The CDR3 sequence is CASRPSGVGETQYF. Written as DNA, the CDR3 is TGCGCCAGCAGACCTAGCGGGGTGGGCGAGACCCAGTACTTC.

The CDR3 spells CASSLLRQSHYGYTF. The CDR3 DNA reads TGTGCCAGCAGCTTATTGAGGCAGAGCCACTATGGCTACACCTTC. V is TRBV7-2 and J is TRBJ1-2, with D hard to call. Deletions cut 2 bases from V and 3 bases from J, with 13 bases between. Germline values: CDR1 SGHTA, CDR2 FQGNSA. This CDR3 region has 15 residues. Complete variable domain (other parts from reference TRBV7-2 and TRBJ1-2): GAGVSQSPSNKVTEKGKDVELRCDPISGHTALYWYRQSLGQGLEFLIYFQGNSAPDKSGLPSDRFSAERTGGSVSTLTIQRTQQEDSAVYLCASSLLRQSHYGYTFGSGTRLTVV.

The chain employs TRBV27 and TRBJ2-7; 7 positions match TRBD1. CDR3 length: 14 residues. From germline, CDR1 is MNHEY and CDR2 SMNVEV (reference sequence). After removal of 6 bases from V and 9 bases from J, the junction contained 14 bases not matched to a gene. The CDR3 is CASSYRGPLNTQYF. The CDR3 DNA follows: TGTGCCAGCAGCTACAGGGGTCCCCTAAATACGCAGTACTTC.

This clone was counted between two and nine times. V and J are TRBV2 and TRBJ2-5, with 10 bases aligning to TRBD1. After removal of 5 bases from V and 2 bases from J, the junction contained 5 bases not matched to a gene. The CDR3 runs to 15 residues. The germline V gene encodes CDR1 SNHLY and CDR2 FYNNEI. CDR3 amino acids: CASSKGQGGQETQYF. The CDR3 bases are TGTGCCAGCAGTAAAGGACAGGGGGGACAAGAGACCCAGTACTTC.

For this clone: At one boundary the junction diverges from the germline segment, which might be a read error. The chain links TRBV7-9 to TRBJ2-7; TRBD2 might be the D (5 bases). The CDR3 has 16 amino acids. The V gene's germline CDR1 is SEHNR and CDR2 FQNEAQ (reference sequence). CDR3 loop: CASSQFPRPAAYEQYF. The CDR3 DNA sequence: TGCGCCAGCAGCCAATTTCCGCGGCCAGCGGCCTACGAGCAGTACTTC. Variable domain in full (rest from reference TRBV7-9 and TRBJ2-7): DTGVSQNPRHKITKRGQNVTFRCDPISEHNRLYWYRQTLGQGPEFLTYFQNEAQLEKSRLLSDRFSAERPKGSFSTLEIQRTEQGDSAMYLCASSQFPRPAAYEQYFGPGTRLTVT.

This rearrangement joins TRBV7-9 to TRBJ2-1, with a possible D match to TRBD2 (6 bases). Trimming took off 6 bases at V and 5 bases at J, with 17 bases between the two ends. In germline, CDR1 is SEHNR, CDR2 FQNEAQ (reference sequence). This CDR3 comprises 15 residues. The CDR3 coding sequence is TGTGCCAGCAGACCCGGACTACAGAAAGACAATGAGCAGTTCTTC. Translation: CASRPGLQKDNEQFF.

By share, this clone counts as medium-sized. CDR3: CASSLSPARGYTF. The DNA for the CDR3 is TGTGCCAGCAGTTTATCCCCCGCGCGAGGATACACCTTC. The chain joins TRBV27 to TRBJ1-2; D unclear. The CDR3 has 13 amino acids. The V end lost 0 bases, the J end lost 11 bases, and 13 bases lay between the germline ends. The germline V gene encodes CDR1 MNHEY and CDR2 SMNVEV (reference sequence).